One and the same sample provided the 20 T cell receptor beta chains below, sequenced in a study of T cell changes during pregnancy in multiple sclerosis. TCRdb keeps only in-frame clones here, not all; method: immunoSEQ multiplex PCR. The sample comprises some 28,000 clones, around 89% of which are singletons, and 3% to 3.5% rests with the top ten. The source was CD4+ T cells from peripheral blood mononuclear cells, collected in the first trimester of pregnancy. The source of these receptors is a female donor in good health, enrolled as a control in a pregnancy study.

The chain is built from TRBV11-2 and TRBJ1-6, with a weak D call TRBD1 (5 bases). Germline V gene lookup returns CDR1 SGHAT and CDR2 FQNNGV. The V gene lost 4 bases and the J gene lost 4 bases, with 14 bases spanning the gap. The CDR3 loop spans 16 amino acids. The CDR3 nucleotides are TGTGCCAGCAGCTCAGGGACTGAGGATTATAATTCACCCCTCCACTTT. This gives the protein CASSSGTEDYNSPLHF.

The CDR3 sequence is CASSHDRGSNQPQHF. The CDR3 region has the DNA TGTGCCAGCAGCCACGACAGGGGATCAAATCAGCCCCAGCATTTT. The V and J genes are TRBV6-6 and TRBJ1-5, with 8 positions matching TRBD1. The CDR3 is 15 amino acids. Germline CDR1 is MNHNY and CDR2 is SVGAGI (reference sequence). V trimming: 6 bases; J trimming: 4 bases; junction bases outside the gene matches: 8.

This chain links TRBV4-1 with TRBJ2-3; 8 bases align to TRBD1. The CDR3 contains 15 residues. Germline CDR1 MGHRA, CDR2 YSYEKL. V trimming: 1 base; J trimming: 5 bases; junction bases outside the gene matches: 5. CDR3 in DNA: TGCGCCAGCAGCCAAGCGGCAGGGGGCCTAGATACGCAGTATTTT. Amino acid sequence: CASSQAAGGLDTQYF.

CDR3 DNA: TGTGCCTGGAGCCGGACAGGGATCTCCTACGAGCAGTACTTC. Its protein product is CAWSRTGISYEQYF. The chain is built from TRBV30 and TRBJ2-7; the match to TRBD1 covers 8 bases. Germline V gene lookup returns CDR1 GTSNPN and CDR2 SVGIG (reference sequence). CDR3 length equals 14 residues. Trimming cost V 3 bases and J 0 bases; bases outside gene matches: 4. The variable domain in full, completed from reference TRBV30 and TRBJ2-7, reads SQTIHQWPATLVQPVGSPLSLECTVEGTSNPNLYWYRQAAGRGLQLLFYSVGIGQISSEVPQNLSASRPQDRQFILSSKKLLLSDSGFYLCAWSRTGISYEQYFGPGTRLTVT.

The chain uses TRBV6-1 and TRBJ2-7; D may be TRBD2 (5 bases). The CDR3 sequence is 15 residues long. Trimming cost V 5 bases and J 2 bases, with 16 bases left between them. The germline V gene has CDR1 MNHNS and CDR2 SASEGT. DNA for the CDR3: TGTGCCAGCAGTCAAAGTGGGCTAGCAACCTACGAGCAGTACTTC. Protein: CASSQSGLATYEQYF.

The chain combines TRBV27 with TRBJ1-5; D not resolved. The CDR3 consists of 16 residues. V lost 5 bases to trimming and J lost 7 bases, with 21 bases between them. Germline CDR1 MNHEY, CDR2 SMNVEV (reference sequence). CDR3 nucleotide sequence: TGTGCCAGCAGTCCTCGTCCCCAGACACTTCGCCAGCCCCAGCATTTT. It specifies CASSPRPQTLRQPQHF.

The rearrangement uses TRBV9 and TRBJ1-6; D unresolved. The germline V gene has CDR1 SGDLS and CDR2 YYNGEE. The CDR3 length is 16 residues. The germline V and J ends were trimmed by 0 bases and 9 bases, with 16 bases remaining between them. This CDR3 reads CASSVGGPDRGSPLHF. In nucleotides, the CDR3 is TGTGCCAGCAGCGTAGGTGGGCCCGACCGTGGTTCACCCCTCCACTTT.

This sequence joins TRBV19 and TRBJ2-1; maybe TRBD1 (5 bases). Trimming stripped 3 bases from V and 6 bases from J, with 15 bases between. Germline V CDR1 and CDR2: LNHDA, SQIVND (reference sequence). The CDR3 totals 15 residues. Here the CDR3 DNA reads TGTGCCAGTAGTATTGTCCAGGGTGTCAGCAATGAGCAGTTCTTC. Its translation: CASSIVQGVSNEQFF.

The chain links TRBV28 to TRBJ2-1, with a tentative D call TRBD1 (6 bases). This CDR3 region has 13 residues. From germline, CDR1 is MDHEN and CDR2 SYDVKM. Trimming removed 3 bases at V and 5 bases at J, with 8 bases between. The CDR3 sequence is CASSFRTDNEQFF. The DNA of the CDR3 is TGTGCCAGCAGTTTTAGGACAGACAATGAGCAGTTCTTC.

V and J are TRBV27 and TRBJ2-2, with D unclear. This CDR3 is built from 17 residues. Trimming left V 1 base short and J 4 bases short, with 16 bases between. Germline-derived CDR1 and CDR2 are MNHEY and SMNVEV (reference sequence). The CDR3, as DNA: TGTGCCAGCAGTTTATACCCCTCCCGGGTCAGCACCGGGGAGCTGTTTTTT. Translated: CASSLYPSRVSTGELFF.

The chain combines TRBV5-8 with TRBJ2-5; 9 bases align to TRBD2. The CDR3 has 16 amino acids. Losses at the gene ends were 0 bases for V and 1 base for J; bases not matched to a gene: 4. Germline loops: CDR1 SGHTS, CDR2 YDEGEE. CDR3 protein: CASSLGSGGLQETQYF. CDR3 DNA sequence: TGTGCCAGCAGCTTGGGTAGCGGGGGACTCCAAGAGACCCAGTACTTC.

The chain employs TRBV27 and TRBJ1-5; 7 nucleotides align to TRBD1. Unmatched junction bases numbered 5, after V lost 5 bases and J lost 4 bases. Germline V gene sequence: CDR1 MNHEY, CDR2 SMNVEV (reference sequence). The CDR3 loop spans 14 amino acids. In nucleotides, the CDR3 is TGTGCCAGCAGTCCCGACAGGGTAAATCAGCCCCAGCATTTT. As protein: CASSPDRVNQPQHF.

CDR3 nucleotide sequence: TGTGCCAGCTCACCCCGACTAGCGGGGGCCTCCTACAATGAGCAGTTCTTC. It specifies CASSPRLAGASYNEQFF. This chain uses TRBV18 with TRBJ2-1, with 12 positions matching TRBD2. The CDR3 has 17 residues. V trimming: 3 bases; J trimming: 0 bases; junction bases outside the gene matches: 3. Germline loops: CDR1 KGHSH, CDR2 LQKENI.

The V call is TRBV6-1, the J call TRBJ1-2, with a tentative D call TRBD1 (5 bases). Looked up from germline, CDR1 is MNHNS and CDR2 is SASEGT. The CDR3 sequence is 13 residues long. The V end was cut by 3 bases, the J end by 4 bases, with 9 bases between. The CDR3 DNA is TGTGCCAGCAGTGACGGGGGGAGCTATGGCTACACCTTC. It yields the protein CASSDGGSYGYTF.

This chain uses TRBV27 with TRBJ2-7, with 7 bases identical to TRBD2. The junction had 12 bases not matched to a gene; V was cut back by 5 bases and J by 2 bases. Germline V gives CDR1 MNHEY, CDR2 SMNVEV (reference sequence). The CDR3 loop spans 16 amino acids. CDR3 protein: CASSTSGTTKPYEQYF. The CDR3 nucleotides read TGTGCCAGCAGTACGTCCGGGACTACCAAGCCCTACGAGCAGTACTTC.

This clone appeared a single time. The CDR3 DNA follows: TGCGCCAGCAGCCGCGCAATTGGGGCCAACGTCCTGACTTTC. The encoded protein is CASSRAIGANVLTF. This rearrangement joins TRBV4-1 to TRBJ2-6; D call uncertain. V lost 4 bases and J lost 3, with 7 bases in between. Germline V gene data show CDR1 as MGHRA and CDR2 as YSYEKL. The CDR3 contains 14 residues.

This sequence joins TRBV11-2 and TRBJ2-2; TRBD2 is a possible D gene (6 bases). This CDR3 comprises 14 residues. The germline V gene has CDR1 SGHAT and CDR2 FQNNGV. The germline V and J ends were trimmed by 8 bases and 4 bases, with 14 bases remaining between them. In DNA, the CDR3 is TGTGCCAGCCGCGGGAATCTCATCACCGGGGAGCTGTTTTTT. This gives the protein CASRGNLITGELFF.

The chain's CDR3 is CASGPSGPNTEAFF. CDR3 coding DNA: TGTGCCAGCGGCCCGAGCGGGCCCAACACTGAAGCTTTCTTT. The chain carries TRBV28 and TRBJ1-1; D is ambiguous. The CDR3 totals 14 residues. The V end was cut by 8 bases, the J end by 2 bases, with 15 bases between. Germline assignment: CDR1 MDHEN and CDR2 SYDVKM.

V gene TRBV28 combines with J gene TRBJ2-7, with D perhaps matching TRBD2 (6 bases). This CDR3 is 12 amino acids long. Germline-derived CDR1 and CDR2 are MDHEN and SYDVKM. V dropped 7 bases and J dropped 5 bases, with 12 bases sitting between them. In DNA, the CDR3 is TGTGCCAGCATGGGGGGTAACGACGAGCAGTACTTC. It yields the protein CASMGGNDEQYF.

The chain recombines TRBV2 with TRBJ1-4; 8 bases match TRBD1. CDR1 is SNHLY, CDR2 FYNNEI, per germline. V lost 7 bases, J lost 7 bases, and 5 bases stayed unmatched. The CDR3 spans 13 residues. CDR3 loop: CASKSGGGEKLFF. In nucleotides, the CDR3 is TGTGCCAGCAAGTCAGGGGGCGGTGAAAAACTGTTTTTT.